Described below is a single TCR beta chain sequence and its context. What it binds is not known. The data derive from a study of vaccination and CD4 T cells after COVID-19. Treatment given: roughly ten-day PBMC culture with coronavirus spike peptide pools or control peptides (ViraFEST assay). Under the ViraFEST approach, antigen-specific T cells were expanded with peptide pools and TCRs subsequently sequenced. When about ten days of culture had elapsed, CD4+ T cells were isolated by negative selection. Cultured CD4+ T-cell DNA underwent Oncomine TCR Beta short-read sequencing. From CD4+ T cells that had been cultured, genomic DNA was extracted. TCRdb re-called the PCR reads with MiXCR, one entry per CDR3 protein. The top ten hold 4.5% to 5% of the sample, which has about 15,000 distinct CDR3 sequences, 48% seen once. The sequenced sample was CD4+ T cells from blood, cultured in vitro, obtained before SARS-CoV-2 vaccination. The TCR originated in a human donor who had recovered from COVID-19.

CDR3 protein: CASSQLAGNSYEQYF. CDR3 nucleotide sequence: TGCGCCAGCAGCCAGCTAGCGGGGAACTCCTACGAGCAGTACTTC. The V call is TRBV4-3, the J call TRBJ2-7, with TRBD2 matching over 9 bases. Germline V gene lookup returns CDR1 LGHNA and CDR2 YSLEER. The CDR3 has 15 residues. After removal of 3 bases from V and 0 bases from J, the junction contained 3 bases not matched to a gene.